The rows below give T cell receptor beta chains drawn from one sample of a study of control samples from healthy donors and cancer patients. Produced via immunoSEQ multiplex PCR; TCRdb's table is partial and in-frame only. The data show about 130,000 clones, with 75% to 95% seen just once and 2% to 2.5% held by the top ten. Specimen: blood. These receptors all come from a man aged 18 to 30 in good health. The CDR3 runs from the conserved cysteine through the conserved F or W. D genes are given only for firm matches.

V	D	J	CDR3	DNA
TRBV7-2	NA	TRBJ1-5	CASSPKVGNQPQHF	TGTGCCAGCAGCCCGAAGGTCGGGAATCAGCCCCAGCATTTT
TRBV5-8	NA	TRBJ1-5	CASSLGYNQPQHF	TGTGCCAGCAGCTTGGGCTATAATCAGCCCCAGCATTTT
TRBV2	NA	TRBJ1-4	CASTSGWGGEKLFF	TGTGCCAGCACCTCAGGGTGGGGTGGCGAAAAACTGTTTTTT
TRBV7-3	NA	TRBJ2-3	CASSLTFRDTDTQYF	TGTGCCAGCAGCTTAACGTTTCGAGACACAGATACGCAGTATTTT
TRBV6-5	NA	TRBJ2-3	CASRRGSTDTQYF	TGTGCCAGCAGGCGCGGAAGCACAGATACGCAGTATTTT
TRBV7-9	NA	TRBJ1-6	CASSSTGVNSPLHF	TGTGCCAGCAGCTCGACAGGAGTTAATTCACCCCTCCACTTT
TRBV30	NA	TRBJ2-3	CAWAVGTKRGDTQYF	TGTGCCTGGGCTGTGGGGACGAAAAGAGGAGATACGCAGTATTTT
TRBV12-3/TRBV12-4	NA	TRBJ1-2	CASSLNERGYTF	TGTGCCAGCAGCCTGAACGAGAGGGGCTACACCTTC
TRBV5-1	TRBD1	TRBJ2-5	CASSLGQGAGETQYF	TGCGCCAGCAGCCTTGGACAGGGGGCGGGAGAGACCCAGTACTTC
TRBV1	NA	TRBJ2-1	CTSSQVRQESYNEQFF	TGCACCAGCAGCCAAGTCCGACAGGAGTCCTACAATGAGCAGTTCTTC